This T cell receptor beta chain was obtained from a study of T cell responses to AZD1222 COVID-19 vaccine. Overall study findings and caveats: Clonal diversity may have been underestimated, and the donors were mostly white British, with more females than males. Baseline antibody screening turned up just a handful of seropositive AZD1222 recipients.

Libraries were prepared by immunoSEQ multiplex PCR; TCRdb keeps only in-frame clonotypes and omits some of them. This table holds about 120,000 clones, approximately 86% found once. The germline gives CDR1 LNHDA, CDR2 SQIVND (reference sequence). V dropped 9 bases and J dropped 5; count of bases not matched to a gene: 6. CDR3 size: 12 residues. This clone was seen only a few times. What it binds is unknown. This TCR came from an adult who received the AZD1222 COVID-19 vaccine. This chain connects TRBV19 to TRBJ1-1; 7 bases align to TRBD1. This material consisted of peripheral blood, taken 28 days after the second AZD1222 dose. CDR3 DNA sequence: TGTGCCAGCAGGGACAGAGAAACTGAAGCTTTCTTT. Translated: CASRDRETEAFF.